This T cell receptor (beta chain) was recovered during a study of blood T cell repertoires in COVID-19 (dated by TCRdb to 2019 to 2021). About the study as a whole: Collaborator samples came from the United States, Italy and Spain and covered acute and convalescent phases of COVID-19. A freely available public database, intended as a resource for researchers studying the immune response to SARS-CoV-2, is where the repertoires were released. The material from the prospective study consisted of cDNA or gDNA derived from T cells, B-cell-depleted T cells, or PBMCs. The sample metadata nearly always contained a de-identified subject ID, COVID-19 status, age in years and sex. Where available, HLA class I and class II types were taken from metadata supplied by the sample provider and were not determined by assay-based typing. The samples were drawn from two sources: the first 160 participants of the ongoing ImmuneRACE study, and 950 to 1,500 subjects contributed by 6 global collaborators. The dataset comprised deeply sampled blood TCRbeta repertoires from subjects exposed to, actively infected with, or recovered from COVID-19.

Based on the germline V gene (reference sequence), the CDR1 and CDR2 sequences are SGHAT and FQDESV. The junction shows trimming of 0 bases on V and 5 bases on J, plus 7 bases between the germline ends. The CDR3 has 13 amino acids, counting the end cysteine and phenylalanine. The kept DNA is CDR3 alone, 39 bases in frame from the first base. TCRbeta CDR3 regions were amplified from genomic DNA using the immunoSEQ Assay, a bias-controlled multiplex PCR. The original methods were these. Within the assay, amplification of reference gene primers was used to estimate how many nucleated cells each sample contained. Sequence reads were collapsed and filtered to measure the absolute abundance of every unique TCRbeta CDR3 rearrangement. For each sample, productive Simpson clonality was calculated by taking the square root of Simpson's diversity index across productive rearrangements. Imported from immuneACCESS, the table was reduced by TCRdb to in-frame sequences with V and J called. These copies leave out some clones; in studies compared against another copy, an unresolved V gene accounts for under half, and the cause of the remainder is not known. The D gene and trimming were derived from the DNA, and the V and J assignments and clone size from that table. The sample table contains 45,000 to 60,000 clones; only one count was recorded for 80% to 85% of them. The top ten clonotypes cover 9.6% of the sample.

Study-wide findings and limitations: The quantity of clinical and demographic metadata differed by source and by participant and was supplied without curation.

A word on this clone: The specificity of this receptor is unknown. No base quality values were provided; no much bigger clone lies one nucleotide off.

One collaborating source in Seattle enrolled patients while the patients were actively infected and followed the patients over time throughout the course of disease. Collaborating institutions collected whole blood in K2EDTA tubes following their own protocols. Collaborator samples were shipped for TCRbeta analysis as frozen whole blood, isolated PBMCs, or DNA extracted from either sample type. Input material: peripheral blood. This TCR derives from a man older than 75 with COVID-19, enrolled during active disease. The chain is made from TRBV11-1 and TRBJ1-1; the D gene is possibly TRBD1, with 6 bases matching. The bases are TGTGCCAGCAGCTTAGCAGGGGGAACTGAAGCTTTCTTT. This yields the protein CASSLAGGTEAFF.